The clone carrying this T cell receptor (beta chain) has a handful of counts. Its specificity is not known. This record belongs to a study of identical twins. Study outcomes and limitations: Beta clonotypes that were abundant in cord blood contained fewer insertions, a pattern absent from memory repertoires.

TCRdb recomputed calls from the 5' RACE reads with MiXCR, one row per CDR3 protein. The table includes around 570,000 distinct CDR3 sequences, 7.5% to 10% detected once. This sample also belongs to another study, concerning yellow fever vaccine responses in identical twins. That work states: Reportedly, twins' vaccine T cell responses looked partly convergent and partly personalized.

The clonotype comes from a woman between 18 and 29 years old in good health. The sequenced sample was PBMCs.

CDR3 region: CASSFGGAAFF. CDR3 DNA: TGTGCCAGCAGTTTCGGAGGGGCGGCTTTCTTT. The rearrangement links TRBV6-5 to TRBJ1-1; the D gene is possibly TRBD1 (5 bases). The CDR3 extends over 11 amino acids. The germline V and J ends were trimmed by 4 bases and 11 bases, with 11 bases remaining between them. Germline V CDR1 and CDR2: MNHEY, SVGAGI.